The 5 T cell receptor beta chains below all came from one sample that was sequenced in a study of blood T cells in healthy people across ages. A J-beta primer mix and a sample-barcoded 5' primer were used in a second PCR of about 7 to 12 cycles. TCRdb analysed the 5' RACE reads with MiXCR anew, one entry per CDR3 protein. The sample yields 1 million or so distinct CDR3 sequences, under 30% seen once. These same data were also listed under a study on T cells of mothers and their children.

Sample: blood. These receptors originate from a girl aged 2 to 9 in good health.

This clonotype showed up just a few times. A read error may account for a junction end that differs from germline. The chain carries TRBV7-2 and TRBJ1-1; 8 positions match TRBD1. The CDR3 has 12 amino acids. Germline values: CDR1 SGHTA, CDR2 FQGNSA. The DNA for the CDR3 is TGTGCCAGCAGCCCGGACAGGGCTGATGCTTTCTTT. Protein sequence: CASSPDRADAFF.

The chain couples TRBV4-3 to TRBJ2-1, with 9 nucleotides matching TRBD1. Germline CDR1 reads LGHNA; CDR2 reads YSLEER. V lost 0 bases and J lost 6; bases outside the gene matches: 9. The CDR3 runs 17 residues. Here the CDR3 DNA reads TGCGCCAGCAGCCAAGAAGCATGGACAGGGGTAAGCAATGAGCAGTTCTTC. Translating gives CASSQEAWTGVSNEQFF.

In its sample, this clonotype was seen a few times. This rearrangement joins TRBV12-3 or TRBV12-4 to TRBJ2-4; perhaps TRBD1 as D (5 bases). The V gene lost 3 bases and the J gene lost 2 bases, with 11 bases spanning the gap. This CDR3 comprises 15 residues. The CDR3 nucleotides are TGTGCCAGCAGTTTTAGGGGCGCGTCCAAAAACATTCAGTACTTC. Translating gives CASSFRGASKNIQYF.

V gene TRBV5-1 combines with J gene TRBJ1-1; unclear D gene. This CDR3 has 13 residues. V was clipped by 0 bases and J by 5 bases, with 8 bases between them. The germline V gene encodes CDR1 SGHRS and CDR2 YFSETQ. The CDR3 loop is CASSLEVQTEAFF. In DNA form, the CDR3 reads TGCGCCAGCAGCTTGGAAGTCCAGACTGAAGCTTTCTTT.

The V and J genes are TRBV7-2 and TRBJ2-5; no reliable D call. The germline gives CDR1 SGHTA, CDR2 FQGNSA. Trimming shortened V by 1 base and J by 5 bases, and 11 bases separated the two germline ends. The CDR3 totals 14 residues. The CDR3 is CASSLEVTRETQYF. The CDR3 coding sequence is TGTGCCAGCAGCTTAGAGGTGACCCGCGAGACCCAGTACTTC.